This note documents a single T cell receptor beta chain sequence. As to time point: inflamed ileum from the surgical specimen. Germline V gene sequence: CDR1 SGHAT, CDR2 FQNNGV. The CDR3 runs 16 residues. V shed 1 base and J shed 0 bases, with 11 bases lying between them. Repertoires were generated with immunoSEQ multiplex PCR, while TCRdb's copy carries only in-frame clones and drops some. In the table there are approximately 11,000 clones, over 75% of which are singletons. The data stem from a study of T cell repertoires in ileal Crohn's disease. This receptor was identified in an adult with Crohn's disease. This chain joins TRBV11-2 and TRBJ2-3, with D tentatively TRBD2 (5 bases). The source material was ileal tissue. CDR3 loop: CASSLAPGSSTDTQYF. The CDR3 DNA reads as TGTGCCAGCAGCTTAGCTCCGGGATCCAGCACAGATACGCAGTATTTT.